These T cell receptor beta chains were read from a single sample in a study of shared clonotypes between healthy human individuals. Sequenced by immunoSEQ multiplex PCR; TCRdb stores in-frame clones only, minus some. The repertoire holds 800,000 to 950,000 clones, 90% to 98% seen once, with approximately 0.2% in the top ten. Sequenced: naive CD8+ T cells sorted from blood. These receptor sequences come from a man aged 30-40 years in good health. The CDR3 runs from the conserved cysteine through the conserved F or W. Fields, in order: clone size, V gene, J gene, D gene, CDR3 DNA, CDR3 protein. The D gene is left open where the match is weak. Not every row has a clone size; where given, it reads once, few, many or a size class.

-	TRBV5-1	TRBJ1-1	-	TGCGCCAGCAGCTTGGGGTGGGGTAATACTGAAGCTTTCTTT	CASSLGWGNTEAFF
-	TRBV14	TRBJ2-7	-	TGTGCCAGCAGCCAAGACCCATACGAGCAGTACTTC	CASSQDPYEQYF
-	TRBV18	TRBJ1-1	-	TGTGCCAGCTCACCACCGGTCGGGTGGACTGAAGCTTTCTTT	CASSPPVGWTEAFF
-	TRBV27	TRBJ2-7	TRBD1	TGTGCCAGCAGTTTACAGCGGACAGGGTCCCACGAGCAGTACTTC	CASSLQRTGSHEQYF
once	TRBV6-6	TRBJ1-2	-	TGTGCCAGCAGTCATGACTCTAGCCTAAACTATGGCTACACCTTC	CASSHDSSLNYGYTF
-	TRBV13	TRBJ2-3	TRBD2	TGTGCCAGCAGCCCGACTAGCGGGAGTGATACGCAGTATTTT	CASSPTSGSDTQYF
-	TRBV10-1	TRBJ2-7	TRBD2	TGCGCCAGCAGTGAGGCGGGAGGCTCCTACGAGCAGTACTTC	CASSEAGGSYEQYF
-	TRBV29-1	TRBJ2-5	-	TGCAGCGTTGCATGGAGATACCGGGAGCAAGAGACCCAGTACTTC	CSVAWRYREQETQYF
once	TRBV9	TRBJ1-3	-	TGTGCCAGCAGCGAGGGGCACAGCTCTGGAAACACCATATATTTT	CASSEGHSSGNTIYF
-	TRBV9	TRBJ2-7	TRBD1	TGTGCCAGCAGCGCCGCTTCCGGGACAGGGATAGACGAGCAGTACTTC	CASSAASGTGIDEQYF
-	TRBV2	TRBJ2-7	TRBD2	TGTGCCAGCATTGAGCGGGGGGCCTACGAGCAGTACTTC	CASIERGAYEQYF
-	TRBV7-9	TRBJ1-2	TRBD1	TGTGCCAGCAGCCAGAATGGCTGGGACAGGGGAGTAGGGGGCTACACCTTC	CASSQNGWDRGVGGYTF
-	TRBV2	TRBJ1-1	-	TGTGCCAGCAGTAGGAGCCAAACTGAAGCTTTCTTT	CASSRSQTEAFF
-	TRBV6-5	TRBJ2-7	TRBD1	TGTGCCAGCAGTTCGCAGGGGGCCTACGAGCAGTACTTC	CASSSQGAYEQYF
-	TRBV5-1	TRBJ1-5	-	TGCGCCAACGAGCCCAGTATGAACAATCAGCCCCAGCATTTT	CANEPSMNNQPQHF
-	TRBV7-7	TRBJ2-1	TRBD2	TGTGCCAGCAGCTTGGGGACTAGCGGGATTAAGAATGAGCAGTTCTTC	CASSLGTSGIKNEQFF
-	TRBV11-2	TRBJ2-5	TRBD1	TGTGCCAGCAGCCACCGGGACAGGGGCCCGGGAGAGACCCAGTACTTC	CASSHRDRGPGETQYF
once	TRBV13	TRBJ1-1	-	TGTGCCAGCAGCTTAGGCCGTGGGAAAGCTTTCTTT	CASSLGRGKAFF
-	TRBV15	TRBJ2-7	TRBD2	TGTGCCACCAGCAGACTAGCGGGAAAGGCCTACGAGCAGTACTTC	CATSRLAGKAYEQYF
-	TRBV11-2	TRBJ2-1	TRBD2	TGTGCCAGCAGCTTAGGCGGACTAGCGGGAGGTTTTTACAATGAGCAGTTCTTC	CASSLGGLAGGFYNEQFF
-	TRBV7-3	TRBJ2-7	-	TGTGCCAGCAGCTTAGGGTTAAACTACGAGCAGTACTTC	CASSLGLNYEQYF
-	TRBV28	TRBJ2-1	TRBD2	TGTGCCAGCAGGGGACTAGCGGGAGGTCAGGGGGAGTTCTTC	CASRGLAGGQGEFF
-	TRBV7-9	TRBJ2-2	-	TGTGCCAGCAGCTTAGCGGGAGGGAACACCGGGGAGCTGTTTTTT	CASSLAGGNTGELFF
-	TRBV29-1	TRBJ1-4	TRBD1	TGCAGCGTTGAATGGGTGGGGACAGGGGCAAAACTGTTTTTT	CSVEWVGTGAKLFF
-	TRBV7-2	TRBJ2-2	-	TGTGCCAGCAGCTTACCGTTGCTCACCGGGGAGCTGTTTTTT	CASSLPLLTGELFF
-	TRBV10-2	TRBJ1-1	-	TGCGCCAGCAGTGAAATGGAGGGAGTGAACACTGAAGCTTTCTTT	CASSEMEGVNTEAFF
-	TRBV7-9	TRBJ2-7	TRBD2	TGTGCCAGCAGCCCCGTAGCGGGAGTCCACGAGCAGTACTTC	CASSPVAGVHEQYF
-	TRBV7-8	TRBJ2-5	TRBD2	TGTGCCAGCAGCCCCCTAGCGGGAGGAGGGAGGGAGACCCAGTACTTC	CASSPLAGGGRETQYF
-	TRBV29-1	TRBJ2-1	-	TGCAGCGTTGAAGATGGGGAGACGGAGGGGTTCTTC	CSVEDGETEGFF
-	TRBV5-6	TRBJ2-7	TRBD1	TGTGCCAGCAGCGTCCCGAGGACAGGGAGGCGGGAGCAGTACTTC	CASSVPRTGRREQYF
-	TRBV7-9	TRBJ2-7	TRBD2	TGTGCCAGCAGCCCCTTCGGGGGAGGGCCGTTCTACGAGCAGTACTTC	CASSPFGGGPFYEQYF
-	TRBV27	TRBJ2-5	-	TGTGCCAGCGGTGGCAGGGACCGGGAGACCCAGTACTTC	CASGGRDRETQYF
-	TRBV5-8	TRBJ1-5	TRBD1	TGTGCCAGCAGCCGCCGCCCCAGGGGGCGGAATCAGCCCCAGCATTTT	CASSRRPRGRNQPQHF
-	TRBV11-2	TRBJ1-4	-	TGTGCCAGCAGCTTAGAGCCAGGGTTTGAAAAACTGTTTTTT	CASSLEPGFEKLFF
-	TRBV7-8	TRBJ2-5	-	TGTGCCAGCAGCTCATTCGGCGGAGATGAGGAGACCCAGTACTTC	CASSSFGGDEETQYF